This T cell receptor (beta chain) comes out of a study of regulatory T cells in long-lasting Graves disease. Construction of TCR beta libraries relied on iRepertoire HTBI primers and on Arm-PCR targeting CDR3 regions. One entry per CDR3 protein, called by TCRdb with MiXCR from the multiplex PCR reads. The sample lists about 660,000 distinct CDR3 sequences; around 30% were seen once. V shed 7 bases and J shed 6 bases, with 15 bases lying between them. This CDR3 spans 12 amino acids. Germline assignment: CDR1 SQVTM and CDR2 ANQGSEA. Regarding time point: persistent/refractory GD, antithyroid drugs over 5 years with positive TRAb. Making the TCR library involved RNA that had been extracted from PBMCs. The patient group derived from an endocrinology department in Xi'an, China.

This receptor was obtained from a female donor with Graves disease. The chain employs TRBV29-1 and TRBJ1-1; D unclear. Here the sequenced sample was peripheral blood mononuclear cells (PBMCs), taken when the disease was refractory, from a patient treated with antithyroid drugs. CDR3 in amino acids: CSGDWGSPEAFF. The CDR3 DNA sequence: TGCAGCGGAGATTGGGGTTCACCTGAAGCTTTCTTT.